The 3 T cell receptor beta chains listed next were all sequenced from one sample in a study of ipilimumab plus nivolumab after autologous stem cell transplantation. Data came from immunoSEQ multiplex PCR; TCRdb stores just in-frame clones and leaves some out. The sample records 15,000 to 20,000 clones, 65% to 80% being singletons. Specimen: PBMCs, collected in a trial of ipilimumab plus nivolumab as post-transplant consolidation. The receptors stem from a male donor with diffuse large B-cell lymphoma.

The chain carries TRBV6-1 and TRBJ1-1; D perhaps matches TRBD1 (5 bases). Germline-derived CDR1 and CDR2 are MNHNS and SASEGT. The CDR3 contains 12 residues. Trimming took 2 bases from V and 7 from J, leaving 8 bases between them. The CDR3 here is CASSERQFEAFF. In DNA, the CDR3 is TGTGCCAGCAGTGAAAGACAGTTTGAAGCTTTCTTT.

The chain uses TRBV7-2 and TRBJ2-7, with a tentative D call TRBD2 (5 bases). The CDR3 spans 12 residues. V lost 5 bases and J lost 5, with 10 bases in between. Germline V gene sequence: CDR1 SGHTA, CDR2 FQGNSA. CDR3 nucleotides: TGTGCCAGCAGCCCGTACGGGGACGAGCAGTACTTC. Amino acid sequence: CASSPYGDEQYF.

The genes are TRBV27 and TRBJ2-1; TRBD1 matches at 9 bases. V gave up 6 bases and J gave up 5 bases; unmatched junction bases: 5. Germline V gene sequence: CDR1 MNHEY, CDR2 SMNVEV (reference sequence). The CDR3 covers 14 residues. As DNA, the CDR3 is TGTGCCAGCAGGCGACAGGGGGTGGACAATGAGCAGTTCTTC. It specifies CASRRQGVDNEQFF.